The 29 T cell receptor beta chains given below trace back to one sample, sequenced in a study of blood T cell repertoires in COVID-19. Sequencing used immunoSEQ multiplex PCR; TCRdb keeps in-frame clones, though not all of them. The sample shows roughly 40,000 clones, 88% of them seen only once. Sequencing was done on a sample of peripheral blood. The receptors were gathered from a woman in her thirties or forties with acute or convalescent COVID-19.

This rearrangement joins TRBV28 to TRBJ1-1; D is ambiguous. The CDR3 extends over 14 amino acids. V was pared by 2 bases and J by 5 bases, with 12 bases between. Germline V gene data show CDR1 as MDHEN and CDR2 as SYDVKM. CDR3 loop: CASSLPFSGTEAFF. For the CDR3, the DNA is TGTGCCAGCAGTTTACCGTTTTCGGGGACTGAAGCTTTCTTT.

This clone was counted only a few times. This chain joins TRBV28 and TRBJ2-3, with 10 bases aligning to TRBD2. Germline assignment: CDR1 MDHEN and CDR2 SYDVKM. The V gene end was trimmed by 4 bases and the J gene end by 1 base; junction bases not matched to a gene: 11. CDR3 length equals 18 residues. The chain's CDR3 is CASSSLAGVVFGTDTQYF. The CDR3 coding sequence is TGTGCCAGCAGTTCCCTAGCGGGAGTAGTGTTTGGCACAGATACGCAGTATTTT.

The chain employs TRBV29-1 and TRBJ2-3, with D possibly being TRBD2 (6 bases). The ends were cut back, 3 bases at V and 2 bases at J, with 15 bases in the middle. The CDR3 totals 15 residues. Germline CDR1 is SQVTM and CDR2 is ANQGSEA. CDR3 region: CSVDTRDLDTDTQYF. In DNA form, the CDR3 reads TGCAGCGTTGATACCCGGGACTTGGACACAGATACGCAGTATTTT.

This clone was found a few times. The J gene is TRBJ1-3, the V gene TRBV19; a possible D gene is TRBD1 (5 bases). The V end lost 4 bases, the J end lost 0 bases, and 13 bases lay between the germline ends. This CDR3 spans 16 amino acids. The germline gives CDR1 LNHDA, CDR2 SQIVND (reference sequence). CDR3 in amino acids: CASSTGLLSSGNTIYF. In DNA form, the CDR3 reads TGTGCCAGTAGTACGGGACTGTTGAGCTCTGGAAACACCATATATTTT.

The chain couples TRBV30 to TRBJ1-3; no firm D call. This CDR3 region has 13 residues. Germline V lookup: CDR1 GTSNPN, CDR2 SVGIG (reference sequence). With 5 bases removed from V and 0 bases from J, the gap between germline ends came to 8 bases. CDR3 region: CAWATDSGNTIYF. CDR3 bases: TGTGCCTGGGCTACCGACTCTGGAAACACCATATATTTT.

The rearrangement links TRBV5-1 to TRBJ1-1; 7 positions agree with TRBD1. Germline V gene lookup returns CDR1 SGHRS and CDR2 YFSETQ. The CDR3 loop spans 14 amino acids. J lost 3 bases, V lost 2 bases, and 4 bases had no gene match. CDR3 amino acids: CASSLQGLDTEAFF. CDR3 sequence (DNA): TGCGCCAGCAGCTTACAGGGGTTGGACACTGAAGCTTTCTTT.

The chain is built from TRBV11-1 and TRBJ1-1; D is uncertain. The CDR3 spans 15 residues. Germline V gives CDR1 SGHAT, CDR2 FQDESV (reference sequence). V gave up 5 bases and J gave up 4 bases, with 17 bases separating them. This chain's CDR3 is CASSPTTGVSTEAFF. The CDR3 bases are TGTGCCAGCAGCCCGACGACGGGTGTTTCCACTGAAGCTTTCTTT.

This chain uses TRBV9 with TRBJ2-5; TRBD1 might be the D (5 bases). V gave up 1 base and J gave up 2 bases, with 9 bases separating them. CDR3 size: 14 residues. Germline CDR1 SGDLS, CDR2 YYNGEE. The CDR3 DNA reads as TGTGCCAGCAGCGTATCCGACAGACAAGAGACCCAGTACTTC. This sequence encodes CASSVSDRQETQYF.

This rearrangement joins TRBV30 to TRBJ1-1, with D possibly being TRBD1 (6 bases). Germline CDR1 GTSNPN, CDR2 SVGIG (reference sequence). V was clipped by 0 bases and J by 4 bases, with 15 bases between them. The CDR3 is 15 amino acids. The CDR3 sequence: CAWSVRGAVSTEAFF. The CDR3 coding sequence is TGTGCCTGGAGTGTACGGGGGGCAGTGAGCACTGAAGCTTTCTTT.

This chain links TRBV19 with TRBJ1-1; D remains unclear. CDR3 length equals 14 residues. V was cut by 4 bases and J by 5 bases, with 14 bases left in between. Germline V gene sequence: CDR1 LNHDA, CDR2 SQIVND (reference sequence). CDR3 sequence reads: CASSRESSWTEAFF. The CDR3, as DNA: TGTGCCAGTAGTAGAGAGAGTTCCTGGACTGAAGCTTTCTTT.

This rearrangement joins TRBV30 to TRBJ1-5, with D possibly being TRBD1 (5 bases). The V and J ends lost 4 bases and 8 bases respectively, with 18 bases between them. Germline CDR1 GTSNPN, CDR2 SVGIG (reference sequence). The CDR3 has 14 amino acids. CDR3 sequence (DNA): TGTGCCTGGACAAGAGGGCGGGACCTAAAGCCCCAGCATTTT. Translating gives CAWTRGRDLKPQHF.

The rearrangement uses TRBV7-9 and TRBJ2-7, with no clear D. Trimming took off 5 bases at V and 4 bases at J, with 9 bases between the two ends. Germline V gene sequence: CDR1 SEHNR, CDR2 FQNEAQ (reference sequence). CDR3 length equals 12 residues. The CDR3 loop is CASSREQYEQYF. The CDR3, as DNA: TGTGCCAGCAGCAGAGAACAGTACGAGCAGTACTTC. The entire variable domain, with the rest obtained from reference TRBV7-9 and TRBJ2-7, is as follows: DTGVSQNPRHKITKRGQNVTFRCDPISEHNRLYWYRQTLGQGPEFLTYFQNEAQLEKSRLLSDRFSAERPKGSFSTLEIQRTEQGDSAMYLCASSREQYEQYFGPGTRLTVT.

In its sample, this clone ranks as medium-sized. This chain joins TRBV9 and TRBJ2-3, with D possibly TRBD1 on 6 matching bases. The germline V and J ends were trimmed by 10 bases and 5 bases, with 14 bases remaining between them. This CDR3 is built from 12 residues. Germline V gives CDR1 SGDLS, CDR2 YYNGEE. CDR3 sequence: CAPAKGGDTQYF. The CDR3, as DNA: TGTGCCCCGGCAAAAGGGGGAGATACGCAGTATTTT. Filled out from reference TRBV9 and TRBJ2-3, the complete variable domain reads DSGVTQTPKHLITATGQRVTLRCSPRSGDLSVYWYQQSLDQGLQFLIQYYNGEERAKGNILERFSAQQFPDLHSELNLSSLELGDSALYFCAPAKGGDTQYFGPGTRLTVL.

This chain uses TRBV20-1 with TRBJ2-7; D gene unclear. Germline V gene sequence: CDR1 DFQATT, CDR2 SNEGSKA (reference sequence). Trimming took 3 bases from V and 7 from J, leaving 16 bases between them. The CDR3 spans 13 residues. CDR3 sequence (DNA): TGCAGTGCTAGTAGTCATAACCCTAATGAGCAGTACTTC. It specifies CSASSHNPNEQYF.

The CDR3 DNA is TGTGCCAGCAACAGGGGGGGAACTACAAACACTGAAGCTTTCTTT. This gives the protein CASNRGGTTNTEAFF. The chain links TRBV27 to TRBJ1-1; TRBD1 matches 8 bases. V lost 7 bases and J lost 2; bases outside the gene matches: 9. The CDR3 runs 15 residues. CDR1 is MNHEY, CDR2 SMNVEV, per germline (reference sequence).

The gene calls are TRBV27 and TRBJ2-1, with a weak D call TRBD2 (6 bases). Trimming stripped 7 bases from V and 9 bases from J, with 19 bases between. The CDR3 has 14 amino acids. CDR1 MNHEY and CDR2 SMNVEV come from the germline V gene (reference sequence). CDR3: CASTQRMGGSEQFF. CDR3 in DNA: TGTGCCAGCACCCAAAGGATGGGGGGTAGTGAGCAGTTCTTC.

CDR3 DNA: TGTGCCAGCAGCACCGGGGTGACCGAGCAGTACTTC. Its protein product is CASSTGVTEQYF. J is TRBJ2-7 and V is TRBV7-2; D is perhaps TRBD2 (5 bases). This CDR3 has 12 amino acids. V lost 5 bases and J 6 bases, leaving 11 bases between the germline ends. In germline, CDR1 is SGHTA, CDR2 FQGNSA.

The CDR3 nucleotides read TGTGCCAGCAGTCCGGGACAGGGATACTCCTACGAGCAGTACTTC. It translates to CASSPGQGYSYEQYF. The chain joins TRBV28 to TRBJ2-7, with 9 bases identical to TRBD1. The junction had 5 bases not matched to a gene; V was cut back by 5 bases and J by 0 bases. Germline V gene lookup returns CDR1 MDHEN and CDR2 SYDVKM. The CDR3 sequence is 15 residues long.

The rearrangement uses TRBV2 and TRBJ2-1, with a tentative D call TRBD1 (6 bases). The CDR3 is 16 amino acids. V was shortened by 0 bases and J by 7 bases, with 16 bases between the two germline ends. Germline V gene lookup returns CDR1 SNHLY and CDR2 FYNNEI. The CDR3 nucleotides are TGTGCCAGCAGTGAAGCCAAACAGGGAGAACGGAATGAGCAGTTCTTC. This sequence encodes CASSEAKQGERNEQFF.

V and J are TRBV30 and TRBJ1-2, with D unclear. Trimming took 0 bases from V and 2 from J, leaving 10 bases between them. The CDR3 is 14 amino acids. From germline, CDR1 is GTSNPN and CDR2 SVGIG (reference sequence). The CDR3 sequence is CAWSVLSPNYGYTF. In DNA, the CDR3 is TGTGCCTGGAGTGTACTCTCTCCAAACTATGGCTACACCTTC.

The gene calls are TRBV5-5 and TRBJ1-2; 9 nucleotides line up with TRBD1. V was clipped by 5 bases and J by 0 bases; unmatched bases: 8. From germline, CDR1 is SGHKS and CDR2 YYEKEE (reference sequence). This CDR3 is 16 amino acids long. In nucleotides, the CDR3 is TGTGCCAGCAGTTCCAGCACAGGGGGCTCTAACTATGGCTACACCTTC. Encoded protein: CASSSSTGGSNYGYTF.

The V call is TRBV19, the J call TRBJ1-1; tentative D call: TRBD1 (6 bases). There are 14 residues in the CDR3. Germline V CDR1 and CDR2: LNHDA, SQIVND (reference sequence). With 3 bases removed from V and 1 base from J, the gap between germline ends came to 9 bases. CDR3 nucleotide sequence: TGTGCCAGTAGTATTACAGGGAAGAACACTGAAGCTTTCTTT. Its translation is CASSITGKNTEAFF. Together with reference TRBV19 and TRBJ1-1, the CDR3 gives the full variable domain: DGGITQSPKYLFRKEGQNVTLSCEQNLNHDAMYWYRQDPGQGLRLIYYSQIVNDFQKGDIAEGYSVSREKKESFPLTVTSAQKNPTAFYLCASSITGKNTEAFFGQGTRLTVV.

V is TRBV15 and J is TRBJ1-2, with D possibly TRBD1 on 6 matching bases. The V gene lost 1 base and the J gene lost 4 bases, with 13 bases spanning the gap. The CDR3 spans 15 residues. Germline lookup yields CDR1 LNHNV and CDR2 YYDKDF (reference sequence). This CDR3 is CATSRVRGGSYGYTF. The CDR3 nucleotides read TGTGCCACCAGCAGAGTAAGGGGGGGCAGCTATGGCTACACCTTC.

The V and J genes are TRBV14 and TRBJ1-1, with 8 bases fitting TRBD1. V was pared by 4 bases and J by 5 bases, with 6 bases of the junction left unmatched. CDR1 is SGHDN and CDR2 is FVKESK in the germline V gene. The CDR3 has 14 residues. This chain's CDR3 is CASSLRTGRTEAFF. The DNA of the CDR3 is TGTGCCAGCAGCCTTCGGACAGGGAGGACTGAAGCTTTCTTT. The whole variable domain, filled in from reference TRBV14 and TRBJ1-1, reads EAGVTQFPSHSVIEKGQTVTLRCDPISGHDNLYWYRRVMGKEIKFLLHFVKESKQDESGMPNNRFLAERTGGTYSTLKVQPAELEDSGVYFCASSLRTGRTEAFFGQGTRLTVV.

This chain links TRBV2 with TRBJ2-1; 16 bases align to TRBD2. Germline assignment: CDR1 SNHLY and CDR2 FYNNEI. The CDR3 is made up of 16 amino acids. V lost 3 bases and J lost 7; bases outside the gene matches: 3. CDR3 bases: TGTGCCAGCAGTGAGGGACTAGCGGGGGGGCGAAATGAGCAGTTCTTC. Its protein product is CASSEGLAGGRNEQFF.

The V gene is TRBV5-1, the J gene TRBJ2-1; 13 bases fit TRBD2. The CDR3 loop spans 17 amino acids. CDR1 SGHRS and CDR2 YFSETQ come from the germline V gene. Unmatched junction bases numbered 10, after V lost 10 bases and J lost 0 bases. CDR3 sequence reads: CASWTSGSLSSYNEQFF. The CDR3 coding sequence is TGCGCCTCTTGGACTAGCGGGAGTCTTAGCTCCTACAATGAGCAGTTCTTC. The whole variable domain, filled in from reference TRBV5-1 and TRBJ2-1, reads KAGVTQTPRYLIKTRGQQVTLSCSPISGHRSVSWYQQTPGQGLQFLFEYFSETQRNKGNFPGRFSGRQFSNSRSEMNVSTLELGDSALYLCASWTSGSLSSYNEQFFGPGTRLTVL.

This chain's CDR3 is CASSETGENTEAFF. The DNA of the CDR3 is TGTGCCAGCAGCGAGACAGGGGAGAACACTGAAGCTTTCTTT. This chain joins TRBV9 and TRBJ1-1, with 8 bases matching TRBD1. Trimming removed 3 bases from V and 1 base from J; junction bases left unmatched: 2. Germline lookup yields CDR1 SGDLS and CDR2 YYNGEE. This CDR3 spans 14 amino acids.

V is TRBV19 and J is TRBJ2-7; 11 bases are shared with TRBD2. The V and J ends lost 1 base and 2 bases, in that order; junction bases with no gene match: 4. The CDR3 has 16 amino acids. CDR1 and CDR2 from the germline V gene are LNHDA and SQIVND (reference sequence). Here the CDR3 reads CASSIAHSGRAYEQYF. The CDR3 DNA reads as TGTGCCAGTAGTATAGCCCATAGCGGGAGGGCCTACGAGCAGTACTTC.

This clone is a singleton in its sample. This chain connects TRBV5-5 to TRBJ2-2; 8 bases are shared with TRBD1. This CDR3 has 16 residues. Per germline, CDR1 SGHKS and CDR2 YYEKEE (reference sequence). J lost 1 base, V lost 1 base, and 3 bases had no gene match. The CDR3 DNA reads as TGTGCCAGCAGCTTGAGTGGGACAGGGAACACCGGGGAGCTGTTTTTT. As protein: CASSLSGTGNTGELFF.